One sample yielded the 25 T cell receptor beta chains listed below, sequenced in a study of cytomegalovirus exposure and HLA in healthy donors. Profiled with immunoSEQ multiplex PCR; TCRdb holds only in-frame clones, not every one. The profile shows some 160,000 clones, around nine tenths of them singletons. The sequencing sample was made of PBMCs. The receptors shown here come from a man younger than 35 in good health and CMV-seronegative.

V usage is TRBV6-1 and J usage is TRBJ1-4; D not resolved. The CDR3 spans 15 residues. Germline CDR1 reads MNHNS; CDR2 reads SASEGT. The V gene lost 5 bases and the J gene lost 8 bases, with 18 bases spanning the gap. CDR3 sequence: CASSLLAGKREKLFF. The CDR3 DNA reads TGTGCCAGCAGTCTCCTAGCGGGGAAAAGGGAAAAACTGTTTTTT.

The chain is built from TRBV4-3 and TRBJ2-6, with 9 bases matching TRBD2. There are 20 residues in the CDR3. Per germline, CDR1 LGHNA and CDR2 YSLEER. V lost 0 bases and J lost 4; bases outside the gene matches: 13. This chain's CDR3 is CASSQEIRVAGAVGANVLTF. CDR3 DNA sequence: TGCGCCAGCAGCCAAGAGATCAGGGTAGCGGGAGCAGTCGGGGCCAACGTCCTGACTTTC.

This rearrangement joins TRBV12-5 to TRBJ2-1; TRBD2 agrees at 12 bases. Germline lookup yields CDR1 LGHNT and CDR2 FRNRAP. The trim removed 1 base at V and 5 bases at J, leaving 0 bases unmatched. CDR3 size: 15 residues. CDR3 loop: CASGLGLAGDNEQFF. Here the CDR3 DNA reads TGTGCTAGTGGTTTGGGACTAGCGGGGGACAATGAGCAGTTCTTC. Drawing the rest from reference TRBV12-5 and TRBJ2-1, the complete variable domain is DARVTQTPRHKVTEMGQEVTMRCQPILGHNTVFWYRQTMMQGLELLAYFRNRAPLDDSGMPKDRFSAEMPDATLATLKIQPSEPRDSAVYFCASGLGLAGDNEQFFGPGTRLTVL.

The V call is TRBV19, the J call TRBJ2-7; 9 nucleotides line up with TRBD2. CDR3 size: 14 residues. V was pared by 5 bases and J by 7 bases, with 9 bases of the junction left unmatched. CDR1 is LNHDA and CDR2 is SQIVND in the germline V gene (reference sequence). The CDR3 DNA sequence: TGTGCCAGTAGTGTCATAGCGGGAGCGGGGGAGCAGTACTTC. Protein sequence: CASSVIAGAGEQYF.

CDR3 sequence reads: CSVSGQADTQYF. The DNA of the CDR3 is TGCAGCGTCTCCGGACAGGCAGATACGCAGTATTTT. V gene TRBV29-1 combines with J gene TRBJ2-3, with 7 positions matching TRBD1. Per the germline V gene, CDR1 is SQVTM and CDR2 is ANQGSEA. The length of the CDR3 is 12 residues. Trimming at V came to 6 bases and at J to 4 bases, leaving 4 bases not matched to a gene.

This chain uses TRBV7-2 with TRBJ1-1; a weak D match, TRBD1 (6 bases). Germline V CDR1 and CDR2: SGHTA, FQGNSA. V lost 4 bases and J lost 1, with 10 bases in between. The CDR3 consists of 14 residues. The CDR3, as DNA: TGTGCCAGCAGCTATGTGACAGGGAACACTGAAGCTTTCTTT. This encodes CASSYVTGNTEAFF.

J is TRBJ2-3 and V is TRBV28; D may be TRBD2 (6 bases). CDR1 MDHEN and CDR2 SYDVKM come from the germline V gene. Trimming took off 5 bases at V and 2 bases at J, with 17 bases between the two ends. This CDR3 has 16 amino acids. CDR3 in amino acids: CASSPRDSQYTDTQYF. CDR3 DNA sequence: TGTGCCAGCAGTCCAAGGGACTCGCAATACACAGATACGCAGTATTTT.

The chain employs TRBV5-6 and TRBJ2-1, with D possibly TRBD2 on 6 matching bases. CDR3 length: 15 amino acids. CDR1 and CDR2 from the germline V gene are SGHDT and YYEEEE. Between the trimmed V and J ends, which lost 4 bases and 0 bases, there was a span of 11 bases. The CDR3 is CASSPFGGSYNEQFF. The CDR3 DNA follows: TGTGCCAGCAGCCCCTTCGGGGGCTCCTACAATGAGCAGTTCTTC. Combining the CDR3 with reference TRBV5-6 and TRBJ2-1 gives the whole variable domain DAGVTQSPTHLIKTRGQQVTLRCSPKSGHDTVSWYQQALGQGPQFIFQYYEEEERQRGNFPDRFSGHQFPNYSSELNVNALLLGDSALYLCASSPFGGSYNEQFFGPGTRLTVL.

The V call is TRBV6-5, the J call TRBJ1-3, with 8 bases that match TRBD1. The V segment lost 6 bases and the J segment 3 bases; nucleotides outside the gene matches: 4. CDR1 is MNHEY and CDR2 is SVGAGI in the germline V gene. This CDR3 is built from 14 residues. The CDR3 DNA reads as TGTGCCAGCAGCGGACAGGGCGGTGGAAACACCATATATTTT. Translating it yields CASSGQGGGNTIYF.

This clone was recorded once. The genes are TRBV19 and TRBJ2-7; weak D call: TRBD1 (6 bases). The V and J ends lost 8 bases and 0 bases respectively, with 17 bases between them. The CDR3 length is 15 residues. Germline lookup yields CDR1 LNHDA and CDR2 SQIVND (reference sequence). This CDR3 reads CASGGLGQNSYEQYF. CDR3 sequence (DNA): TGTGCCAGTGGGGGCTTGGGCCAAAACTCCTACGAGCAGTACTTC.

This chain links TRBV28 with TRBJ1-4; D might be TRBD1 (5 bases). The CDR3 length is 15 residues. Germline assignment: CDR1 MDHEN and CDR2 SYDVKM. V lost 11 bases and J 2 bases, leaving 18 bases between the germline ends. CDR3 in DNA: TGTGCCGCCATGGGGGGATCGGCGACTAATGAAAAACTGTTTTTT. This translates into CAAMGGSATNEKLFF. Looking up the rest from reference TRBV28 and TRBJ1-4 gives the full variable domain: DVKVTQSSRYLVKRTGEKVFLECVQDMDHENMFWYRQDPGLGLRLIYFSYDVKMKEKGDIPEGYSVSREKKERFSLILESASTNQTSMYLCAAMGGSATNEKLFFGSGTQLSVL.

On this clone itself: One junction end disagrees with the germline gene, perhaps due to a read error. The chain carries TRBV18 and TRBJ2-5; TRBD1 is a possible D gene (7 bases). CDR3 length equals 15 residues. CDR1 and CDR2 from the germline V gene are KGHSH and LQKENI. CDR3: CASSPPDRAGETQYF. The CDR3 region has the DNA TGTGCTAGCTCACCACCTGACAGGGCGGGGGAGACCCAGTACTTC. Full variable domain (remainder filled in from reference TRBV18 and TRBJ2-5): NAGVMQNPRHLVRRRGQEARLRCSPMKGHSHVYWYRQLPEEGLKFMVYLQKENIIDESGMPKERFSAEFPKEGPSILRIQQVVRGDSAAYFCASSPPDRAGETQYFGPGTRLLVL.

The chain joins TRBV7-2 to TRBJ2-2; 13 bases are a match to TRBD2. The germline V gene has CDR1 SGHTA and CDR2 FQGNSA. Trimming removed 4 bases from V and 4 bases from J; junction bases left unmatched: 3. CDR3 size: 16 residues. Here the CDR3 reads CASSSRLAGGTGELFF. The DNA of the CDR3 is TGTGCCAGCAGCTCCAGACTAGCGGGAGGCACCGGGGAGCTGTTTTTT. The entire variable domain, with the rest obtained from reference TRBV7-2 and TRBJ2-2, is as follows: GAGVSQSPSNKVTEKGKDVELRCDPISGHTALYWYRQSLGQGLEFLIYFQGNSAPDKSGLPSDRFSAERTGGSVSTLTIQRTQQEDSAVYLCASSSRLAGGTGELFFGEGSRLTVL.

This clone was found once. The V call is TRBV12-5, the J call TRBJ2-7; TRBD2 might be the D (6 bases). The V and J ends lost 1 base and 7 bases respectively, with 11 bases between them. CDR1 and CDR2 (germline): LGHNT, FRNRAP. The CDR3 sequence is 13 residues long. CDR3 DNA sequence: TGTGCTAGTGGTTTGGGCCCCGCGGGAGAGCAGTACTTC. Its translation: CASGLGPAGEQYF.

This clone has just one count. This rearrangement joins TRBV28 to TRBJ2-1; 7 nucleotides line up with TRBD2. The CDR3 has 14 amino acids. Trimming at V came to 3 bases and at J to 6 bases, leaving 5 bases not matched to a gene. Germline V gene sequence: CDR1 MDHEN, CDR2 SYDVKM. Written as DNA, the CDR3 is TGTGCCAGCAGTTTGTACGGGAGGTTCAATGAGCAGTTCTTC. It codes for CASSLYGRFNEQFF.

The chain couples TRBV5-1 to TRBJ2-7, with 12 bases that match TRBD2. Losses at the gene ends were 3 bases for V and 2 bases for J; bases not matched to a gene: 12. The CDR3 runs to 18 residues. Germline V lookup: CDR1 SGHRS, CDR2 YFSETQ. CDR3 sequence: CASSSWTSGVAGAYEQYF. The CDR3 coding sequence is TGCGCCAGCAGCTCCTGGACTAGCGGGGTCGCCGGCGCCTACGAGCAGTACTTC.

V and J are TRBV5-6 and TRBJ2-5, with 7 bases aligning to TRBD2. This CDR3 contains 14 residues. The germline gives CDR1 SGHDT, CDR2 YYEEEE. V trimming: 7 bases; J trimming: 2 bases; junction bases outside the gene matches: 8. CDR3 in amino acids: CASWGGASQETQYF. CDR3 DNA sequence: TGTGCCAGCTGGGGAGGGGCCTCACAAGAGACCCAGTACTTC.

The chain joins TRBV2 to TRBJ1-6; D ambiguous. CDR1 SNHLY and CDR2 FYNNEI come from the germline V gene. V was clipped by 6 bases and J by 10 bases, with 13 bases between them. The CDR3 covers 13 residues. CDR3 residues: CASSQDTGSPLHF. The CDR3 nucleotides are TGTGCCAGCAGCCAAGACACGGGATCACCCCTCCACTTT.

The V gene is TRBV28, the J gene TRBJ2-7, with D perhaps TRBD1 (5 bases). Germline CDR1 is MDHEN and CDR2 is SYDVKM. Trimming removed 8 bases at V and 2 bases at J, with 10 bases between. The CDR3 totals 12 residues. CDR3 in amino acids: CASRQFPYEQYF. The CDR3 DNA reads TGTGCCAGCCGACAGTTTCCCTACGAGCAGTACTTC.

The chain employs TRBV5-1 and TRBJ1-1; TRBD1 might be the D (5 bases). V was clipped by 0 bases and J by 3 bases, with 9 bases between them. There are 14 residues in the CDR3. The germline CDR1 and CDR2 sequences are SGHRS and YFSETQ. CDR3 nucleotide sequence: TGCGCCAGCAGCTTGGGGGCAGGGCACACTGAAGCTTTCTTT. It codes for CASSLGAGHTEAFF.

The chain recombines TRBV5-1 with TRBJ2-1, with 8 bases matching TRBD2. CDR3 length: 15 amino acids. Germline CDR1 and CDR2: SGHRS and YFSETQ. After removal of 4 bases from V and 5 bases from J, the junction contained 8 bases not matched to a gene. CDR3 in amino acids: CASSSSGMENNEQFF. CDR3 in DNA: TGCGCCAGCAGCAGTAGCGGGATGGAGAACAATGAGCAGTTCTTC.

V usage is TRBV7-9 and J usage is TRBJ1-2; tentatively, D is TRBD1 (6 bases). From germline, CDR1 is SEHNR and CDR2 FQNEAQ (reference sequence). Trimming left V 5 bases short and J 2 bases short, with 21 bases between. The CDR3 totals 17 residues. Here the CDR3 reads CASSTTDRQLINYGYTF. The CDR3 region has the DNA TGTGCCAGCAGCACAACCGACAGGCAACTCATAAACTATGGCTACACCTTC.

The chain joins TRBV19 to TRBJ2-7, with TRBD2 matching over 12 bases. Germline V lookup: CDR1 LNHDA, CDR2 SQIVND (reference sequence). V dropped 1 base and J dropped 9; count of bases not matched to a gene: 13. This CDR3 spans 17 amino acids. CDR3 sequence reads: CASSIGTSGNPSLWQYF. DNA for the CDR3: TGTGCCAGTAGTATAGGGACTAGCGGGAACCCTTCGTTGTGGCAGTACTTC.

The chain joins TRBV6-1 to TRBJ2-7; 8 positions match TRBD2. Germline CDR1 is MNHNS and CDR2 is SASEGT. The CDR3 covers 16 residues. V dropped 2 bases and J dropped 1; count of bases not matched to a gene: 7. The CDR3: CASSEHAGGSSYEQYV. Written as DNA, the CDR3 is TGTGCCAGCAGTGAACACGCGGGGGGTTCTTCCTACGAGCAGTACGTC.

V usage is TRBV6-5 and J usage is TRBJ1-1; D is perhaps TRBD1 (5 bases). V was cut by 6 bases and J by 4 bases, with 15 bases left in between. CDR1 MNHEY and CDR2 SVGAGI come from the germline V gene. The CDR3 is 14 amino acids. CDR3 protein: CASSSESRGTEAFF. In nucleotides, the CDR3 is TGTGCCAGCAGCTCCGAATCTAGGGGCACTGAAGCTTTCTTT.